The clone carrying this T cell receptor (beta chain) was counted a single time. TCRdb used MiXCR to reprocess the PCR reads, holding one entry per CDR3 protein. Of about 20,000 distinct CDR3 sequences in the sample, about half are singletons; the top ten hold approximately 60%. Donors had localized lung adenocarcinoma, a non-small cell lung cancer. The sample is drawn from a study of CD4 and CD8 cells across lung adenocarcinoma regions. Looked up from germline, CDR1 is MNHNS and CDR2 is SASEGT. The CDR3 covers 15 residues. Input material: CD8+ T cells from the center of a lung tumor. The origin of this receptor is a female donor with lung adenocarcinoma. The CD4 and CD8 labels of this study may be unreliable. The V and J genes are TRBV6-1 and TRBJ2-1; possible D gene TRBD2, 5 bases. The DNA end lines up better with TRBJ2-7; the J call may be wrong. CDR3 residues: CASKTKVTGMGEQYF. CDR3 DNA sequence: TGTGCCAGCAAAACCAAGGTTACCGGGATGGGCGAGCAGTACTTC.